A few counts support the clone carrying this T cell receptor beta chain. The antigen remains unidentified. Using RNA transcripts as the source, TCR beta CDR3 regions were amplified. With the HTBI primer set, the TCR CDR3 went through a first round of RT-PCR. Using its own MiXCR run on the multiplex PCR reads, TCRdb lists one record per CDR3 protein. The table includes approximately 320,000 distinct CDR3 sequences, approximately 17% detected once. The data belong to a study of T cells in Graves' hyperthyroidism and ophthalmopathy. Findings of the study overall: Ophthalmopathy was predicted by the model a median of approximately six months ahead of onset. Researchers report that a 13 V-J model separated ophthalmopathy from stable hyperthyroidism.

Looked up from germline, CDR1 is MNHNS and CDR2 is SASEGT. This CDR3 contains 12 residues. Trimming removed 8 bases from V and 7 bases from J, with 11 bases in between. The chain combines TRBV6-1 with TRBJ2-2; TRBD2 might be the D (6 bases). This TCR was sampled from a man aged 25 to 40 with Graves' hyperthyroidism. The sequencing sample was made of blood. CDR3 amino acids: CASSGDSGELFF. In nucleotides, the CDR3 is TGTGCCAGCTCGGGAGACAGCGGGGAGCTGTTTTTT.